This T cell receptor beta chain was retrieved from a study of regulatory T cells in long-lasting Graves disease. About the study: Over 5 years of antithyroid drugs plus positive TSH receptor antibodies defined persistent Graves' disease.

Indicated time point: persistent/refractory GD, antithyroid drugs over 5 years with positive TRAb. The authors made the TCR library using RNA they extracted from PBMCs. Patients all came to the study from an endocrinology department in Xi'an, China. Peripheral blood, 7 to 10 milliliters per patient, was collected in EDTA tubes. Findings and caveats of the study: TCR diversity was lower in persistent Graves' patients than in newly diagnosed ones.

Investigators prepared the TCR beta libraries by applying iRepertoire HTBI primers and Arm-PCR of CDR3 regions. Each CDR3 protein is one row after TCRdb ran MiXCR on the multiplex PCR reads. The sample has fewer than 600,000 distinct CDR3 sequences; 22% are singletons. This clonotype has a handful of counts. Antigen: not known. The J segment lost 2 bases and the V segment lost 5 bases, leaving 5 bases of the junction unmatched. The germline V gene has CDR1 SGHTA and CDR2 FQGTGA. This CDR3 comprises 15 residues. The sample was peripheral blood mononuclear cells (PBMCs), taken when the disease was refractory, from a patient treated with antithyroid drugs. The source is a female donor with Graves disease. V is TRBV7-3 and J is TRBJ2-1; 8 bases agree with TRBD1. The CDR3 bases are TGTGCCAGCAGCCCGGACAGGGTGACCTACAATGAGCAGTTCTTC. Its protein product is CASSPDRVTYNEQFF. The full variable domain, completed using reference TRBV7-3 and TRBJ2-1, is GAGVSQTPSNKVTEKGKYVELRCDPISGHTALYWYRQSLGQGPEFLIYFQGTGAADDSGLPNDRFFAVRPEGSVSTLKIQRTERGDSAVYLCASSPDRVTYNEQFFGPGTRLTVL.